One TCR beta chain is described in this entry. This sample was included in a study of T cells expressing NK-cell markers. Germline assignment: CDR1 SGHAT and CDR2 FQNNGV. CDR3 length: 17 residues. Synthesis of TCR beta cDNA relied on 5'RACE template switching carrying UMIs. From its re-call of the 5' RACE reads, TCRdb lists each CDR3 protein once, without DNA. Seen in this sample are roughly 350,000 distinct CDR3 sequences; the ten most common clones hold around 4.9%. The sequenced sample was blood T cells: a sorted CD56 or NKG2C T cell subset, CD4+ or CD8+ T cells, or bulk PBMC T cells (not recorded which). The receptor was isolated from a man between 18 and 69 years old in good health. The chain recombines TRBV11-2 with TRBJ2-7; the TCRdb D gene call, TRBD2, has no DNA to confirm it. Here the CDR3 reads CASSLVRTSGGSYEQYF. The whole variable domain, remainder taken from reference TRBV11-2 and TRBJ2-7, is EAGVAQSPRYKIIEKRQSVAFWCNPISGHATLYWYQQILGQGPKLLIQFQNNGVVDDSQLPKDRFSAERLKGVDSTLKIQPAKLEDSAVYLCASSLVRTSGGSYEQYFGPGTRLTVT.